The 26 T cell receptor beta chains given below trace back to one sample, sequenced in a study of T cell changes during pregnancy in multiple sclerosis. This table comes from immunoSEQ multiplex PCR, and its TCRdb copy is limited to in-frame clones, with some not included. The sample has under 65,000 clones; 80% to 95% are singletons. Sequences were derived from CD4+ T cells from peripheral blood mononuclear cells, sampled after pregnancy. The receptors shown here come from a female donor with multiple sclerosis, enrolled in a pregnancy study.

The rearrangement joins TRBV7-9 to TRBJ1-3; the D gene is possibly TRBD1 (5 bases). Trimming took 6 bases from V and 0 from J, leaving 15 bases between them. Germline values: CDR1 SEHNR, CDR2 FQNEAQ (reference sequence). This CDR3 is built from 16 residues. CDR3 in amino acids: CASSRGGAPSGNTIYF. The CDR3 DNA reads as TGTGCCAGCAGTCGGGGCGGGGCTCCCTCTGGAAACACCATATATTTT.

CDR3 bases: TGTGCCAGCAGCTTAGCCCCTTTAAACACTGAAGCTTTCTTT. This sequence encodes CASSLAPLNTEAFF. J is TRBJ1-1 and V is TRBV7-2; D unclear. Per germline, CDR1 SGHTA and CDR2 FQGNSA. The CDR3 has 14 amino acids. Trimming left V 0 bases short and J 2 bases short, with 7 bases between.

This chain joins TRBV6-6 and TRBJ2-5; TRBD2 matches at 7 bases. The germline gives CDR1 MNHNY, CDR2 SVGAGI (reference sequence). With V trimmed by 2 bases and J by 5 bases, 8 bases remained unmatched. This CDR3 is built from 15 residues. The DNA of the CDR3 is TGTGCCAGCAGTTACGGGACCCCCGGGAGGGAGACCCAGTACTTC. It encodes CASSYGTPGRETQYF.

The J gene is TRBJ2-7, the V gene TRBV9, with TRBD2 matching over 7 bases. The CDR3 runs 15 residues. V shed 0 bases, J shed 1 base, and the junction held 4 bases outside the gene matches. Germline V gene sequence: CDR1 SGDLS, CDR2 YYNGEE. The DNA of the CDR3 is TGTGCCAGCAGCGTAGGGCTAGCGGAGTCCTACGAGCAGTACTTC. Translated: CASSVGLAESYEQYF.

The chain has TRBV5-1 and TRBJ2-5, with TRBD2 matching over 7 bases. The germline gives CDR1 SGHRS, CDR2 YFSETQ. V lost 4 bases to trimming and J lost 4 bases; unmatched junction nucleotides: 16. This CDR3 is built from 17 residues. The CDR3 DNA is TGCGCCAGCAGCCCTGGACTCCGGGGGGAGACGGGAGAGACCCAGTACTTC. Amino acids: CASSPGLRGETGETQYF.

The V call is TRBV7-3, the J call TRBJ2-1, with TRBD2 identical over 12 bases. The CDR3 has 15 amino acids. With V trimmed by 1 base and J by 8 bases, 3 bases remained unmatched. Germline values: CDR1 SGHTA, CDR2 FQGTGA. The CDR3 region is CASSLRTSGAYEQFF. DNA for the CDR3: TGTGCCAGCAGCTTAAGGACTAGCGGGGCGTATGAGCAGTTCTTC.

The chain links TRBV12-5 to TRBJ1-1, with D maybe TRBD1 (5 bases). This CDR3 contains 16 residues. The V end was cut by 5 bases, the J end by 3 bases, with 19 bases between. CDR1 and CDR2 from the germline V gene are LGHNT and FRNRAP. The CDR3: CASGPRQGGRDTEAFF. The CDR3 DNA follows: TGTGCTAGTGGTCCCCGCCAGGGCGGTAGAGACACTGAAGCTTTCTTT. The full variable domain, in which reference TRBV12-5 and TRBJ1-1 provide the parts outside the CDR3, is DARVTQTPRHKVTEMGQEVTMRCQPILGHNTVFWYRQTMMQGLELLAYFRNRAPLDDSGMPKDRFSAEMPDATLATLKIQPSEPRDSAVYFCASGPRQGGRDTEAFFGQGTRLTVV.

The chain recombines TRBV5-6 with TRBJ2-5, with 12 bases identical to TRBD1. The length of the CDR3 is 15 residues. CDR1 is SGHDT and CDR2 is YYEEEE in the germline V gene. Trimming cost V 4 bases and J 4 bases; bases outside gene matches: 5. The CDR3 coding sequence is TGTGCCAGCAGCCGGGGACAGGGGGCGGGAGAGACCCAGTACTTC. It specifies CASSRGQGAGETQYF. The full variable domain, rest sourced from reference TRBV5-6 and TRBJ2-5, is DAGVTQSPTHLIKTRGQQVTLRCSPKSGHDTVSWYQQALGQGPQFIFQYYEEEERQRGNFPDRFSGHQFPNYSSELNVNALLLGDSALYLCASSRGQGAGETQYFGPGTRLLVL.

V is TRBV7-2 and J is TRBJ1-4; D not certain. Germline assignment: CDR1 SGHTA and CDR2 FQGNSA. CDR3 length equals 16 residues. V lost 3 bases and J lost 0, with 11 bases in between. The CDR3 region has the DNA TGTGCCAGCAGCTTTGAATTCGGGACAACTAATGAAAAACTGTTTTTT. Its protein product is CASSFEFGTTNEKLFF.

This sequence joins TRBV5-5 and TRBJ2-3, with TRBD2 identical over 7 bases. Trimming removed 4 bases from V and 2 bases from J; junction bases left unmatched: 7. The CDR3 contains 15 residues. Germline V CDR1 and CDR2: SGHKS, YYEKEE (reference sequence). The CDR3 protein is CASSDGTTDTDTQYF. CDR3 DNA sequence: TGTGCCAGCAGCGATGGGACTACAGACACAGATACGCAGTATTTT.

This chain connects TRBV5-1 to TRBJ2-1, with D unresolved. CDR1 and CDR2 from the germline V gene are SGHRS and YFSETQ. The CDR3 sequence is 13 residues long. V lost 6 bases and J 0 bases, leaving 7 bases between the germline ends. CDR3 sequence (DNA): TGCGCCAGCACAACTAACTCCTACAATGAGCAGTTCTTC. It yields the protein CASTTNSYNEQFF.

The V call is TRBV10-3, the J call TRBJ2-4; 14 nucleotides align to TRBD2. Germline-derived CDR1 and CDR2 are ENHRY and SYGVKD. This CDR3 has 18 residues. Unmatched junction bases numbered 5, after V lost 4 bases and J lost 0 bases. CDR3: CAISVGLAGAVAKNIQYF. For the CDR3, the DNA is TGTGCCATCAGTGTGGGACTAGCGGGGGCAGTAGCCAAAAACATTCAGTACTTC.

This clone appeared a few times. The genes are TRBV10-3 and TRBJ2-7; 7 bases match TRBD1. The CDR3 runs 14 residues. Germline loops: CDR1 ENHRY, CDR2 SYGVKD. Losses at the gene ends were 6 bases for V and 10 bases for J; bases not matched to a gene: 15. The CDR3 region has the DNA TGTGCCATCAGCGAGCTCCGGGACAGTTCTGTACAGTACTTC. This gives the protein CAISELRDSSVQYF.

The chain carries TRBV7-6 and TRBJ2-3; 8 positions agree with TRBD2. Germline-derived CDR1 and CDR2 are SGHVS and FNYEAQ. CDR3 length equals 16 residues. Trimming cost V 5 bases and J 4 bases; bases outside gene matches: 11. The CDR3 DNA follows: TGTGCCAGCAGCCCTTTAGCGGGGAGGGCGTCAGATACGCAGTATTTT. Translated, it gives CASSPLAGRASDTQYF. The full variable domain, with the rest looked up from reference TRBV7-6 and TRBJ2-3, is GAGVSQSPRYKVTKRGQDVALRCDPISGHVSLYWYRQALGQGPEFLTYFNYEAQQDKSGLPNDRFSAERPEGSISTLTIQRTEQRDSAMYRCASSPLAGRASDTQYFGPGTRLTVL.

The gene calls are TRBV18 and TRBJ2-3; TRBD1 might be the D (5 bases). V was clipped by 2 bases and J by 4 bases, with 7 bases between them. Germline CDR1 is KGHSH and CDR2 is LQKENI. This CDR3 comprises 13 residues. CDR3 sequence: CASSPTGADTQYF. For the CDR3, the DNA is TGTGCCAGCTCACCAACAGGCGCAGATACGCAGTATTTT.

The V gene is TRBV5-8, the J gene TRBJ2-1, with D possibly matching TRBD2 (5 bases). V was pared by 3 bases and J by 2 bases, with 15 bases between. Germline V CDR1 and CDR2: SGHTS, YDEGEE. The CDR3 totals 16 residues. CDR3 sequence: CASSSRSADTYNEQFF. The CDR3 DNA reads as TGTGCCAGCAGCTCGCGGTCAGCGGATACCTACAATGAGCAGTTCTTC.

The chain couples TRBV6-5 to TRBJ1-3; no clear D. CDR3 length: 16 amino acids. CDR1 and CDR2 from the germline V gene are MNHEY and SVGAGI. Trimming removed 0 bases from V and 0 bases from J, with 9 bases in between. CDR3 sequence reads: CASSYSEQNSGNTIYF. CDR3 DNA sequence: TGTGCCAGCAGTTACTCCGAACAGAACTCTGGAAACACCATATATTTT.

This sequence joins TRBV29-1 and TRBJ2-7, with 10 bases identical to TRBD2. V dropped 0 bases and J dropped 3; count of bases not matched to a gene: 11. This CDR3 has 17 residues. Germline V lookup: CDR1 SQVTM, CDR2 ANQGSEA. The CDR3 DNA is TGCAGCGTTGAAGATCGGGAAGGTAGCGGGGGGTTCTACGAGCAGTACTTC. This translates into CSVEDREGSGGFYEQYF.

The genes are TRBV29-1 and TRBJ2-5; 8 bases line up with TRBD2. Germline V gene data show CDR1 as SQVTM and CDR2 as ANQGSEA. V trimming: 7 bases; J trimming: 3 bases; junction bases outside the gene matches: 4. The CDR3 extends over 12 amino acids. This CDR3 is CSAFSGEETQYF. CDR3 in DNA: TGCAGCGCCTTTAGCGGGGAAGAGACCCAGTACTTC.

This clone was recorded a few times. The chain joins TRBV19 to TRBJ1-2; no clear D gene. Looked up from germline, CDR1 is LNHDA and CDR2 is SQIVND (reference sequence). The CDR3 has 14 amino acids. Trimming cost V 3 bases and J 7 bases, with 15 bases left between them. CDR3 coding DNA: TGTGCCAGTAGTATTCCACCCCTCGTCGGTGGCTACACCTTC. It encodes CASSIPPLVGGYTF.

This chain joins TRBV7-8 and TRBJ1-5; TRBD1 matches at 8 bases. CDR3 length: 17 amino acids. CDR1 SGHVS and CDR2 FQNEAQ come from the germline V gene. V trimming: 2 bases; J trimming: 2 bases; junction bases outside the gene matches: 8. The DNA of the CDR3 is TGTGCCAGCAGCTTATCTGCAGGGGGCACGGGCAATCAGCCCCAGCATTTT. This gives the protein CASSLSAGGTGNQPQHF.

CDR3 nucleotides: TGTGCCAGCAGCGGAGGACAGGGGACTCCCAACACTGAAGCTTTCTTT. Its protein is CASSGGQGTPNTEAFF. The chain recombines TRBV7-9 with TRBJ1-1, with 9 bases matching TRBD1. This CDR3 has 16 residues. Germline lookup yields CDR1 SEHNR and CDR2 FQNEAQ (reference sequence). J lost 2 bases, V lost 5 bases, and 9 bases had no gene match.

This chain uses TRBV5-6 with TRBJ2-7; D not certain. CDR1 and CDR2 (germline): SGHDT, YYEEEE. The germline V and J ends were trimmed by 3 bases and 2 bases, with 6 bases remaining between them. The CDR3 covers 12 residues. The CDR3 protein is CASSSLAYEQYF. CDR3 coding DNA: TGTGCCAGCAGCTCGCTAGCCTACGAGCAGTACTTC. The entire variable domain, with the rest obtained from reference TRBV5-6 and TRBJ2-7, is as follows: DAGVTQSPTHLIKTRGQQVTLRCSPKSGHDTVSWYQQALGQGPQFIFQYYEEEERQRGNFPDRFSGHQFPNYSSELNVNALLLGDSALYLCASSSLAYEQYFGPGTRLTVT.

The chain combines TRBV7-2 with TRBJ1-6; the D is unclear. CDR3 length: 17 residues. The V and J ends lost 5 bases and 7 bases respectively, with 21 bases between them. CDR1 is SGHTA and CDR2 is FQGNSA in the germline V gene. Here the CDR3 DNA reads TGTGCCAGCAGCCACCTGCGGGCCACCGGAAGGAATTCACCCCTCCACTTT. The encoded protein is CASSHLRATGRNSPLHF. The full variable domain, in which reference TRBV7-2 and TRBJ1-6 provide the parts outside the CDR3, is GAGVSQSPSNKVTEKGKDVELRCDPISGHTALYWYRQSLGQGLEFLIYFQGNSAPDKSGLPSDRFSAERTGGSVSTLTIQRTQQEDSAVYLCASSHLRATGRNSPLHFGNGTRLTVT.

In DNA form, the CDR3 reads TGTGCCAGCAGCTGGGGGGGACAGGGGGGACCAGGCTACACCTTC. It is translated as CASSWGGQGGPGYTF. The chain links TRBV7-9 to TRBJ1-2, with 11 bases fitting TRBD1. This CDR3 is 15 amino acids long. CDR1 is SEHNR, CDR2 FQNEAQ, per germline (reference sequence). With V trimmed by 4 bases and J by 8 bases, 9 bases remained unmatched.

The chain links TRBV5-4 to TRBJ2-7; TRBD1 matches at 11 bases. CDR1 is SGHNT, CDR2 YYREEE, per germline (reference sequence). V dropped 9 bases and J dropped 2; count of bases not matched to a gene: 4. This CDR3 is 13 amino acids long. CDR3 amino acids: CANGDRGAYEQYF. The DNA for the CDR3 is TGTGCCAACGGGGACAGGGGGGCCTACGAGCAGTACTTC.